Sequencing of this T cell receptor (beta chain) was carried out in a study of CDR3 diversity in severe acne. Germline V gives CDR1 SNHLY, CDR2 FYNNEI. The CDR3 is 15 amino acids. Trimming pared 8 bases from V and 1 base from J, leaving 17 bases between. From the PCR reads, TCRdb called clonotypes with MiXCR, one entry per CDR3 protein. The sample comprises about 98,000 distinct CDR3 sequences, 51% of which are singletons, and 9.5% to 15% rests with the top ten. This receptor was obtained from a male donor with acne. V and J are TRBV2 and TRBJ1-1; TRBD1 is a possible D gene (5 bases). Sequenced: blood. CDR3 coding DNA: TGTGCCAGCGGCACAAACGACAGCCCGAACACTGAAGCTTTCTTT. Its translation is CASGTNDSPNTEAFF. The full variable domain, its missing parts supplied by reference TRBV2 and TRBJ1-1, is EPEVTQTPSHQVTQMGQEVILRCVPISNHLYFYWYRQILGQKVEFLVSFYNNEISEKSEIFDDQFSVERPDGSNFTLKIRSTKLEDSAMYFCASGTNDSPNTEAFFGQGTRLTVV.